This section outlines one T cell receptor (beta chain) sequence together with its context. Its matching antigen is unknown. Roughly 27,000 T cell genomes, or approximately 200 ng DNA, went into the sorted-subset replicate PCRs. Measured with immunoSEQ multiplex PCR; TCRdb has only the in-frame clones, and not every one. This sample has roughly 2.1 million clones, with approximately 94% found just once. Naivety among CD8 cells was defined by CD45RO negativity and positive CCR7 selection, thereby excluding terminally differentiated effector memory CD45RA+ cells. None of the donors, who were healthy HIV-negative adults, had recently had acute infections or vaccinations. These data originate in a study of shared clonotypes between healthy human individuals. Whole-study results and caveats: In contrast to clonotypes shared by all four donors, non-shared clonotypes had lower generation probabilities. Sharing across four donors was highest in naive CD4 (around 5%) and lowest in memory CD8 (roughly 0.4%).

Germline CDR1 LNHNV, CDR2 YYDKDF (reference sequence). This CDR3 is built from 16 residues. The V end lost 4 bases, the J end lost 2 bases, and 17 bases lay between the germline ends. What was sequenced was naive CD8+ T cells from PBMCs. This rearrangement joins TRBV15 to TRBJ1-2; D is unclear. The receptor was derived from a man between 18 and 35 years old in good health. Some clones in this sample may be carry-over from other donors' samples. The CDR3 DNA is TGTGCCACCAGCACCATCCTACTTGGAGGGAACTATGGCTACACCTTC. It specifies CATSTILLGGNYGYTF.